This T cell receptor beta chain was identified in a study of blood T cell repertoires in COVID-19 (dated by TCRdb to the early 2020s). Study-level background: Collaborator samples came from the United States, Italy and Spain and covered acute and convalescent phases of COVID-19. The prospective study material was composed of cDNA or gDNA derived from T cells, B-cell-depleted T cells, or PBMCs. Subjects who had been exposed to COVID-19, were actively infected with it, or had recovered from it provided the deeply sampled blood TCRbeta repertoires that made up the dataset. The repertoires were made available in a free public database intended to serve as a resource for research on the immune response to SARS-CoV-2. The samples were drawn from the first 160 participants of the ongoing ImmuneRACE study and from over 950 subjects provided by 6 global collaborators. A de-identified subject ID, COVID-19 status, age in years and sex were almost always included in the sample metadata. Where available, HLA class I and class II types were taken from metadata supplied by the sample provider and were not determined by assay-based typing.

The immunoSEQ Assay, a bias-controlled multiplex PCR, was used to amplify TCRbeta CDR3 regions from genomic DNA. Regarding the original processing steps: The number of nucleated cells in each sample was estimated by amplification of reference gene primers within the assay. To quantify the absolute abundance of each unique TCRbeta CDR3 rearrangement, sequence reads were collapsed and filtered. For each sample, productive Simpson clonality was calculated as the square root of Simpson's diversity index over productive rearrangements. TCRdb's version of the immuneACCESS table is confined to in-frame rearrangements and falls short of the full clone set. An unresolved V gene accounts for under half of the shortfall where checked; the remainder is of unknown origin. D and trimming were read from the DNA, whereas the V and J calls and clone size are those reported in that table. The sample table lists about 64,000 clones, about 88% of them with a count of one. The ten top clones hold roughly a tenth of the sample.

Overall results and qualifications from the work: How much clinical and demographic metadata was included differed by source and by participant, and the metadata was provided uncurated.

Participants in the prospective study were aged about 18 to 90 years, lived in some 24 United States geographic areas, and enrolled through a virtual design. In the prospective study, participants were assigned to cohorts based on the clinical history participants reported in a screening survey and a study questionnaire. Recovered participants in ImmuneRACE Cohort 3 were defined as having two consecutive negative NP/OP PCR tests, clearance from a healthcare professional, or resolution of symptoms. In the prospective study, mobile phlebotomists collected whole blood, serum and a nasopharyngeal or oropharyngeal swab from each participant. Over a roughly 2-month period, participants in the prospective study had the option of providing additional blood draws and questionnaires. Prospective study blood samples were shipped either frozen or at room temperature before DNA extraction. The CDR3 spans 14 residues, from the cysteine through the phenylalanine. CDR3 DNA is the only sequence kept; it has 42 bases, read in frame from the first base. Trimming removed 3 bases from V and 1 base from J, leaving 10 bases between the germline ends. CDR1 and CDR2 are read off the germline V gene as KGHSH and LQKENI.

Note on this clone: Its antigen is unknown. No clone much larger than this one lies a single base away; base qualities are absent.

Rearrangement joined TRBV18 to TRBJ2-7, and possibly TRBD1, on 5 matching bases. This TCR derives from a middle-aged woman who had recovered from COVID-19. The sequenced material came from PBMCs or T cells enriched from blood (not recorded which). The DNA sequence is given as TGTGCCAGCTCACCTCAACAGGTTTCCTACGAGCAGTACTTC. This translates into CASSPQQVSYEQYF.